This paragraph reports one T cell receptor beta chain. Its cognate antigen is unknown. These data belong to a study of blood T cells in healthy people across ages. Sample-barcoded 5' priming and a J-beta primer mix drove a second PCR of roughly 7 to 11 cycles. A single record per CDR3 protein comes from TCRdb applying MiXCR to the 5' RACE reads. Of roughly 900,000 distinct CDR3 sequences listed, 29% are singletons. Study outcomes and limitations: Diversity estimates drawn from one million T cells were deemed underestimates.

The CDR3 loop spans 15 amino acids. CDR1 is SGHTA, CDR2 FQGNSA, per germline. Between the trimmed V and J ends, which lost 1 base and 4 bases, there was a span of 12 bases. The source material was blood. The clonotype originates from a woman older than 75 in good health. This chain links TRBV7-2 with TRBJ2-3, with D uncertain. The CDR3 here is CASSLGWTAADTQYF. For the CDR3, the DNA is TGTGCCAGCAGCTTAGGCTGGACGGCCGCAGATACGCAGTATTTT.